Presented here are 23 T cell receptor beta chains from one specimen sequenced in a study of cytomegalovirus exposure and HLA in healthy donors. PCR was performed using 60 Vbeta and 13 Jbeta primers. Produced via immunoSEQ multiplex PCR; TCRdb's table is partial and in-frame only. The table has about 160,000 clones, 65% to 85% seen once; the top ten hold approximately 3.1%. The sequenced sample consisted of PBMCs. The receptors here all came from a woman aged 45-60 years in good health and CMV-seropositive.

The chain carries TRBV7-8 and TRBJ2-5; 7 positions match TRBD1. The DNA matches TRBJ2-7 better at its end, which makes the J call doubtful. Germline assignment: CDR1 SGHVS and CDR2 FQNEAQ. This CDR3 contains 15 residues. The CDR3 loop reads CASRGVRGQVYEQYF. In DNA, the CDR3 is TGTGCCAGCAGGGGCGTCCGAGGACAGGTCTACGAGCAGTACTTC.

V is TRBV4-1 and J is TRBJ2-3; D is undetermined. CDR1 and CDR2 from the germline V gene are MGHRA and YSYEKL. V lost 4 bases to trimming and J lost 0 bases, with 11 bases between them. This CDR3 has 15 amino acids. The CDR3 DNA follows: TGCGCCAGCAGCCTCGTTCCGACTAGCACAGATACGCAGTATTTT. This gives the protein CASSLVPTSTDTQYF.

CDR3 sequence: CATSTQANTEAFF. The CDR3 nucleotides read TGTGCCACCAGTACACAGGCGAACACTGAAGCTTTCTTT. The V gene is TRBV15, the J gene TRBJ1-1, with D possibly being TRBD1 (5 bases). The CDR3 has 13 amino acids. Per germline, CDR1 LNHNV and CDR2 YYDKDF (reference sequence). Deletions cut 6 bases from V and 1 base from J, with 9 bases between.

This clone was detected a few times. The chain uses TRBV5-1 and TRBJ2-5, with TRBD2 matching over 7 bases. V shed 4 bases and J 1 base; nucleotides not matched to a gene: 7. The CDR3 contains 15 residues. The germline V gene has CDR1 SGHRS and CDR2 YFSETQ. The CDR3, as DNA: TGCGCCAGCAGCACGTTCACGGGGGGCCAAGAGACCCAGTACTTC. Its translation is CASSTFTGGQETQYF.

The V call is TRBV5-1, the J call TRBJ2-1; 7 bases agree with TRBD1. Germline-derived CDR1 and CDR2 are SGHRS and YFSETQ. Germline trimming cut 0 bases from V and 8 bases from J; bases unmatched to any gene: 8. The CDR3 consists of 15 residues. The CDR3 here is CASSLGEGARYEQFF. In DNA form, the CDR3 reads TGCGCCAGCAGCTTGGGAGAGGGGGCGCGATATGAGCAGTTCTTC.

The chain joins TRBV27 to TRBJ1-1; D is ambiguous. CDR1 MNHEY and CDR2 SMNVEV come from the germline V gene (reference sequence). Trimming took 1 base from V and 11 from J, leaving 17 bases between them. This CDR3 has 14 residues. The CDR3, as DNA: TGTGCCAGCAGTTTATACCCCCTCAGCGAGCAGGCTTTCTTT. Encoded protein: CASSLYPLSEQAFF.

The gene calls are TRBV20-1 and TRBJ1-2, with D possibly TRBD1 on 6 matching bases. The CDR3 extends over 11 amino acids. Germline lookup yields CDR1 DFQATT and CDR2 SNEGSKA (reference sequence). V gave up 5 bases and J gave up 7 bases, with 11 bases separating them. CDR3 amino acids: CSAQGTSGYTF. In DNA, the CDR3 is TGCAGTGCTCAGGGGACCTCTGGCTACACCTTC.

The rearrangement links TRBV5-4 to TRBJ2-3, with 10 bases that match TRBD2. Germline CDR1 and CDR2: SGHNT and YYREEE (reference sequence). There are 15 residues in the CDR3. V dropped 4 bases and J dropped 3; count of bases not matched to a gene: 5. The CDR3 bases are TGTGCCAGCAGCGTAGCGGGGGGTAATACAGATACGCAGTATTTT. This translates into CASSVAGGNTDTQYF.

The V and J genes are TRBV27 and TRBJ1-4; D is undetermined. This CDR3 spans 17 amino acids. Germline values: CDR1 MNHEY, CDR2 SMNVEV (reference sequence). V lost 0 bases and J lost 5, with 16 bases in between. CDR3 nucleotides: TGTGCCAGCAGTTTATCGTTCCTGGCAGGTGTGAATGAAAAACTGTTTTTT. Amino acid sequence: CASSLSFLAGVNEKLFF.

This chain connects TRBV6-1 to TRBJ1-5; D may be TRBD1 (5 bases). The CDR3 is 15 amino acids. Trimming stripped 4 bases from V and 0 bases from J, with 10 bases between. Germline V lookup: CDR1 MNHNS, CDR2 SASEGT. Here the CDR3 reads CASSVTGYSNQPQHF. The CDR3 bases are TGTGCCAGCAGTGTAACAGGCTATAGCAATCAGCCCCAGCATTTT.

V is TRBV27 and J is TRBJ2-5; TRBD2 agrees at 8 bases. Germline V gene sequence: CDR1 MNHEY, CDR2 SMNVEV (reference sequence). The CDR3 is 16 amino acids. V lost 5 bases and J lost 5; bases outside the gene matches: 13. CDR3 DNA: TGTGCCAGCAGTACCCTTGGCGGGGGGTTCTATGAGACCCAGTACTTC. Amino acid sequence: CASSTLGGGFYETQYF.

The chain has TRBV10-3 and TRBJ2-7; 8 bases are a match to TRBD1. J gave up 5 bases and V 1 base, and 7 bases lay outside the gene matches. This CDR3 contains 15 residues. CDR1 is ENHRY, CDR2 SYGVKD, per germline. The CDR3 reads CAISEFGQGANEQYF. In nucleotides, the CDR3 is TGTGCCATCAGTGAGTTTGGACAGGGTGCGAACGAGCAGTACTTC.

The chain is built from TRBV29-1 and TRBJ2-1; possible D gene TRBD2, 6 bases. Germline CDR1 and CDR2: SQVTM and ANQGSEA. The CDR3 extends over 11 amino acids. V lost 6 bases and J lost 10, with 13 bases in between. In nucleotides, the CDR3 is TGCAGCGTGATCCCGGGAGAGGAGCAGTTCTTC. It yields the protein CSVIPGEEQFF.

This clone was seen a single time. This chain uses TRBV6-5 with TRBJ2-7, with 7 bases that match TRBD1. Germline lookup yields CDR1 MNHEY and CDR2 SVGAGI. V shed 2 bases, J shed 3 bases, and the junction held 4 bases outside the gene matches. CDR3 length: 14 amino acids. The CDR3 reads CASSYRQGVYEQYF. As DNA, the CDR3 is TGTGCCAGCAGTTACCGGCAGGGGGTCTACGAGCAGTACTTC.

The chain recombines TRBV4-2 with TRBJ1-2; D remains ambiguous. V lost 8 bases and J 3 bases, leaving 13 bases between the germline ends. CDR1 LGHNA and CDR2 YNFKEQ come from the germline V gene. The CDR3 contains 13 residues. The CDR3 sequence: CASAGEGYYGYTF. CDR3 bases: TGTGCCAGCGCCGGGGAGGGATACTATGGCTACACCTTC.

This chain links TRBV6-1 with TRBJ2-3; no firm D call. The CDR3 has 15 residues. Trimming shortened V by 8 bases and J by 0 bases, and 15 bases separated the two germline ends. The V gene's germline CDR1 is MNHNS and CDR2 SASEGT. The CDR3 sequence is CASAPALGSTDTQYF. CDR3 nucleotide sequence: TGTGCCAGCGCACCGGCCCTAGGTAGCACAGATACGCAGTATTTT.

V is TRBV7-8 and J is TRBJ1-1; 10 nucleotides agree with TRBD1. The CDR3 length is 17 residues. V shed 0 bases and J 1 base; nucleotides not matched to a gene: 5. Germline V lookup: CDR1 SGHVS, CDR2 FQNEAQ. CDR3 coding DNA: TGTGCCAGCAGCTTAGCGCCGACAGGGGGCCGGAACACTGAAGCTTTCTTT. This sequence encodes CASSLAPTGGRNTEAFF.

The chain employs TRBV5-5 and TRBJ1-4; perhaps TRBD1 as D (5 bases). This CDR3 is built from 16 residues. Germline V gene data show CDR1 as SGHKS and CDR2 as YYEKEE (reference sequence). The V end lost 1 base, the J end lost 0 bases, and 10 bases lay between the germline ends. CDR3 residues: CASSLKGKSTNEKLFF. Written as DNA, the CDR3 is TGTGCCAGCAGCTTGAAGGGGAAGTCAACTAATGAAAAACTGTTTTTT.

V usage is TRBV7-2 and J usage is TRBJ2-7, with D perhaps TRBD1 (7 bases). Germline lookup yields CDR1 SGHTA and CDR2 FQGNSA. V lost 5 bases and J 6 bases, leaving 14 bases between the germline ends. The CDR3 loop spans 13 amino acids. The CDR3 sequence is CASSTRGVGEQYF. Written as DNA, the CDR3 is TGTGCCAGCAGCACCAGGGGGGTCGGCGAGCAGTACTTC.

V usage is TRBV2 and J usage is TRBJ1-6; tentative D call: TRBD1 (6 bases). Germline values: CDR1 SNHLY, CDR2 FYNNEI. This CDR3 is 14 amino acids long. Trimming removed 2 bases from V and 9 bases from J, with 11 bases in between. The CDR3: CASSERGGGSPLHF. The CDR3 coding sequence is TGTGCCAGCAGTGAAAGAGGGGGGGGTTCACCCCTCCACTTT.

This clone is a singleton in its sample. The chain couples TRBV7-9 to TRBJ2-4; D gene ambiguous. Looked up from germline, CDR1 is SEHNR and CDR2 is FQNEAQ (reference sequence). CDR3 length: 16 amino acids. V lost 3 bases and J 0 bases, leaving 12 bases between the germline ends. CDR3 amino acids: CASSFQVSSAKNIQYF. CDR3 in DNA: TGTGCCAGCAGCTTTCAGGTATCCTCAGCCAAAAACATTCAGTACTTC.

The chain recombines TRBV6-1 with TRBJ1-2, with D uncertain. The V gene's germline CDR1 is MNHNS and CDR2 SASEGT. This CDR3 is 13 amino acids long. Trimming left V 1 base short and J 3 bases short, with 6 bases between. The CDR3 coding sequence is TGTGCCAGCAGTGAAGGGCTGGACTATGGCTACACCTTC. Translated: CASSEGLDYGYTF.

This clone has a handful of counts. The chain employs TRBV7-9 and TRBJ1-4, with D perhaps matching TRBD1 (5 bases). The length of the CDR3 is 13 residues. V was cut by 3 bases and J by 7 bases, with 9 bases left in between. CDR1 and CDR2 (germline): SEHNR, FQNEAQ (reference sequence). CDR3 amino acids: CASSFPGGEKLFF. CDR3 DNA sequence: TGTGCCAGCAGCTTTCCCGGGGGTGAAAAACTGTTTTTT.